Listed here are 32 T cell receptor beta chains from one sample, sequenced in a study of blood T cell repertoires in COVID-19. Method: immunoSEQ multiplex PCR; TCRdb's copy keeps in-frame clones and lacks some. Of 35,000 to 45,000 clones listed, just over 85% were seen once; the top ten hold around 60%. Sequencing was performed on peripheral blood. The receptors come from a man in his sixties or seventies with acute or convalescent COVID-19.

V gene TRBV7-2 combines with J gene TRBJ2-7; D unresolved. The CDR3 consists of 13 residues. The germline V gene has CDR1 SGHTA and CDR2 FQGNSA. V was clipped by 3 bases and J by 3 bases, with 9 bases between them. As DNA, the CDR3 is TGTGCCAGCAGCTTTTCTAACAGCTACGAGCAGTACTTC. Translating it yields CASSFSNSYEQYF.

As DNA, the CDR3 is TGTGCCAGCAGTGAAATTAGGGACAGCTTCTCCTACGAGCAGTACTTC. It specifies CASSEIRDSFSYEQYF. The V and J genes are TRBV2 and TRBJ2-7, with 7 positions matching TRBD1. Per the germline V gene, CDR1 is SNHLY and CDR2 is FYNNEI. The junction had 7 bases not matched to a gene; V was cut back by 2 bases and J by 0 bases. The CDR3 has 16 residues. The full variable domain, its missing parts supplied by reference TRBV2 and TRBJ2-7, is EPEVTQTPSHQVTQMGQEVILRCVPISNHLYFYWYRQILGQKVEFLVSFYNNEISEKSEIFDDQFSVERPDGSNFTLKIRSTKLEDSAMYFCASSEIRDSFSYEQYFGPGTRLTVT.

The chain has TRBV4-3 and TRBJ2-5, with 7 bases that match TRBD2. CDR1 LGHNA and CDR2 YSLEER come from the germline V gene. The length of the CDR3 is 16 residues. The junction had 10 bases not matched to a gene; V was cut back by 1 base and J by 5 bases. CDR3 protein: CASSQGSNRGDETQYF. The CDR3 nucleotides are TGCGCCAGCAGCCAAGGCTCTAATCGGGGGGATGAGACCCAGTACTTC.

This clone was seen a few times. The V and J genes are TRBV5-1 and TRBJ1-6; tentatively, D is TRBD1 (5 bases). Germline assignment: CDR1 SGHRS and CDR2 YFSETQ. Trimming left V 1 base short and J 10 bases short, with 18 bases between. This CDR3 spans 16 amino acids. The CDR3 DNA sequence: TGCGCCAGCAGCTTGCTACAGGACCTCGCCGGGTCACCCCTCCACTTT. Residues: CASSLLQDLAGSPLHF.

This chain connects TRBV27 to TRBJ1-5, with D unresolved. The CDR3 length is 16 residues. V dropped 0 bases and J dropped 2 bases, with 11 bases sitting between them. Germline CDR1 MNHEY, CDR2 SMNVEV (reference sequence). The CDR3, as DNA: TGTGCCAGCAGTTTATCATGGCGGCGAGGCAATCAGCCCCAGCATTTT. Its protein is CASSLSWRRGNQPQHF.

V gene TRBV30 combines with J gene TRBJ1-5; D is perhaps TRBD1 (6 bases). Germline assignment: CDR1 GTSNPN and CDR2 SVGIG (reference sequence). The CDR3 totals 13 residues. The V and J ends lost 2 bases and 7 bases respectively, with 12 bases between them. The CDR3 reads CAWSRGGLQPQHF. In nucleotides, the CDR3 is TGTGCCTGGAGTAGGGGGGGGCTACAGCCCCAGCATTTT.

This chain links TRBV28 with TRBJ1-5, with 7 bases lining up with TRBD1. The J segment lost 5 bases and the V segment lost 5 bases, leaving 6 bases of the junction unmatched. The CDR3 extends over 14 amino acids. Germline lookup yields CDR1 MDHEN and CDR2 SYDVKM. CDR3 loop: CASSEETGYQPQHF. CDR3 bases: TGTGCCAGCAGTGAAGAGACAGGGTATCAGCCCCAGCATTTT. The variable domain in full, with the rest retrieved from reference TRBV28 and TRBJ1-5, is DVKVTQSSRYLVKRTGEKVFLECVQDMDHENMFWYRQDPGLGLRLIYFSYDVKMKEKGDIPEGYSVSREKKERFSLILESASTNQTSMYLCASSEETGYQPQHFGDGTRLSIL.

The chain couples TRBV29-1 to TRBJ2-7, with 7 bases lining up with TRBD2. CDR1 is SQVTM, CDR2 ANQGSEA, per germline. There are 13 residues in the CDR3. Germline trimming cut 3 bases from V and 2 bases from J; bases unmatched to any gene: 4. The CDR3 sequence: CSVEGGSPYEQYF. The CDR3 DNA sequence: TGCAGCGTTGAGGGCGGGAGCCCCTACGAGCAGTACTTC.

The rearrangement uses TRBV25-1 and TRBJ1-2; tentative D call: TRBD1 (5 bases). Germline V gives CDR1 MGHDK, CDR2 SYGVNS. V lost 3 bases to trimming and J lost 8 bases, with 10 bases between them. This CDR3 has 12 amino acids. The chain's CDR3 is CASSDRVGGYTF. The DNA for the CDR3 is TGTGCCAGCAGTGACAGGGTCGGCGGCTACACCTTC.

This clone was recorded only once. The V call is TRBV9, the J call TRBJ1-1; D may be TRBD1 (6 bases). Per the germline V gene, CDR1 is SGDLS and CDR2 is YYNGEE. Trimming took off 0 bases at V and 5 bases at J, with 11 bases between the two ends. This CDR3 region has 14 residues. CDR3 in amino acids: CASSVAPRGTEAFF. The CDR3, as DNA: TGTGCCAGCAGCGTAGCGCCCAGGGGAACTGAAGCTTTCTTT.

This clone has ten or more counts. V usage is TRBV18 and J usage is TRBJ2-5; 7 bases are shared with TRBD1. The germline CDR1 and CDR2 sequences are KGHSH and LQKENI. J lost 3 bases, V lost 3 bases, and 7 bases had no gene match. The CDR3 covers 15 residues. The CDR3 here is CASSPHPGTEETQYF. The DNA for the CDR3 is TGTGCCAGCTCACCCCACCCAGGGACAGAAGAGACCCAGTACTTC.

The chain links TRBV9 to TRBJ1-6, with unresolved D. The V end lost 0 bases, the J end lost 8 bases, and 6 bases lay between the germline ends. This CDR3 contains 13 residues. Germline CDR1 reads SGDLS; CDR2 reads YYNGEE. DNA of the CDR3: TGTGCCAGCAGCGTAGGGAGGGATTCACCCCTCCACTTT. Its protein product is CASSVGRDSPLHF.

The V call is TRBV5-1, the J call TRBJ1-5, with TRBD1 as a possible D gene (5 bases). The V gene lost 4 bases and the J gene lost 3 bases, with 14 bases spanning the gap. The CDR3 runs 15 residues. Germline assignment: CDR1 SGHRS and CDR2 YFSETQ. CDR3 DNA sequence: TGCGCCAGCAGCCCCCGTGGGGGGGACAATCAGCCCCAGCATTTT. This translates into CASSPRGGDNQPQHF.

The J gene is TRBJ2-1, the V gene TRBV3-1 (or the pseudogene TRBV3-2); 10 bases align to TRBD2. Germline V gene data show CDR1 as LGHDT and CDR2 as YNNKEL (reference sequence). The CDR3 is 17 amino acids. Unmatched junction bases numbered 12, after V lost 2 bases and J lost 8 bases. The CDR3 loop reads CASSQHFSGGPRDEQFF. The DNA for the CDR3 is TGTGCCAGCAGCCAACATTTTAGCGGGGGGCCACGGGATGAGCAGTTCTTC.

The chain recombines TRBV19 with TRBJ2-1; 12 bases are a match to TRBD2. Germline V lookup: CDR1 LNHDA, CDR2 SQIVND (reference sequence). The V and J ends lost 6 bases and 8 bases, in that order; junction bases with no gene match: 5. The CDR3 sequence is 14 residues long. The CDR3 here is CASRTSGRMDEQFF. CDR3 coding DNA: TGTGCCAGTAGGACTAGCGGGAGAATGGATGAGCAGTTCTTC.

The rearrangement joins TRBV27 to TRBJ2-3; D possibly corresponds to TRBD1 (5 bases). Deletions cut 3 bases from V and 2 bases from J, with 9 bases between. The germline gives CDR1 MNHEY, CDR2 SMNVEV (reference sequence). The length of the CDR3 is 14 residues. CDR3 protein: CASSLFRDTDTQYF. The CDR3 coding sequence is TGTGCCAGCAGTTTGTTCAGGGACACAGATACGCAGTATTTT.

Concerning this clone: The conserved phenylalanine or tryptophan is not found at the CDR3 terminus, so this likely reflects a read error. Because the CDR3's place on the DNA is in doubt, the DNA is left out and the CDR3 is given as listed by TCRdb. This chain connects TRBV6-2 or TRBV6-3 to TRBJ1-1. CDR1 is MNHEY, CDR2 SVGEGT, per germline. The CDR3 contains 12 residues when both ends are counted. CDR3 sequence reads: CASSRNTDFFVL.

This sequence joins TRBV6-5 and TRBJ2-3, with D hard to call. Trimming removed 7 bases at V and 6 bases at J, with 8 bases between. The CDR3 is 11 residues long. The V gene's germline CDR1 is MNHEY and CDR2 SVGAGI. The CDR3: CASNFMDTQYF. The CDR3 DNA is TGTGCCAGCAATTTTATGGATACGCAGTATTTT.

The chain is built from TRBV7-2 and TRBJ2-3, with TRBD2 as a possible D gene (5 bases). The V gene's germline CDR1 is SGHTA and CDR2 FQGNSA. The CDR3 is 13 residues long. V lost 5 bases to trimming and J lost 3 bases, with 9 bases between them. The chain's CDR3 is CASSPQRTDTQYF. In DNA, the CDR3 is TGTGCCAGCAGCCCCCAGCGGACAGATACGCAGTATTTT.

The chain links TRBV7-9 to TRBJ1-1; D is unresolved. Trimming stripped 3 bases from V and 7 bases from J, with 15 bases between. The CDR3 runs to 14 residues. Germline V gene lookup returns CDR1 SEHNR and CDR2 FQNEAQ (reference sequence). CDR3 region: CASSFRELTNEAFF. DNA of the CDR3: TGTGCCAGCAGCTTCCGGGAACTCACTAATGAAGCTTTCTTT.

The CDR3 DNA follows: TGTGCCAGTAGTATAGAAAGGGGTAATTCACCCCTCCACTTT. This translates into CASSIERGNSPLHF. The gene calls are TRBV19 and TRBJ1-6; possibly TRBD1 for D (5 bases). CDR1 and CDR2 (germline): LNHDA, SQIVND (reference sequence). V shed 0 bases and J shed 6 bases, with 6 bases lying between them. This CDR3 spans 14 amino acids.

The CDR3 coding sequence is TGTGCCTGGAGTGTCGGGGCTGGGGCCAACGTCCTGACTTTC. It yields the protein CAWSVGAGANVLTF. The genes are TRBV30 and TRBJ2-6; maybe TRBD2 (5 bases). In germline, CDR1 is GTSNPN, CDR2 SVGIG (reference sequence). This CDR3 spans 14 amino acids. The V and J ends lost 0 bases and 2 bases respectively, with 5 bases between them.

The chain uses TRBV4-1 and TRBJ2-6; no firm D call. Germline CDR1 reads MGHRA; CDR2 reads YSYEKL. The CDR3 is 15 amino acids. V lost 1 base and J lost 0, with 4 bases in between. CDR3 loop: CASSQGNSGANVLTF. For the CDR3, the DNA is TGCGCCAGCAGCCAAGGTAACTCTGGGGCCAACGTCCTGACTTTC.

J is TRBJ1-4 and V is TRBV14; D is uncertain. In germline, CDR1 is SGHDN, CDR2 FVKESK. Trimming removed 1 base from V and 15 bases from J, with 12 bases in between. The CDR3 is 12 amino acids. CDR3 bases: TGTGCCAGCAGCCAAGGCCCCGGCGGGGTGTTTTTT. Translated, it gives CASSQGPGGVFF. Full variable domain (outside the CDR3, taken from reference TRBV14 and TRBJ1-4): EAGVTQFPSHSVIEKGQTVTLRCDPISGHDNLYWYRRVMGKEIKFLLHFVKESKQDESGMPNNRFLAERTGGTYSTLKVQPAELEDSGVYFCASSQGPGGVFFGSGTQLSVL.

The gene calls are TRBV11-2 and TRBJ1-1, with TRBD1 matching 11 bases. V was pared by 5 bases and J by 9 bases, with 11 bases of the junction left unmatched. CDR1 and CDR2 from the germline V gene are SGHAT and FQNNGV. This CDR3 spans 15 amino acids. CDR3 residues: CASSLFGQGAMKAFF. In nucleotides, the CDR3 is TGTGCCAGCAGCCTCTTTGGACAGGGGGCGATGAAAGCTTTCTTT.

The rearrangement joins TRBV27 to TRBJ1-2, with unresolved D. The germline V and J ends were trimmed by 6 bases and 8 bases, with 16 bases remaining between them. CDR1 is MNHEY and CDR2 is SMNVEV in the germline V gene (reference sequence). The CDR3 consists of 13 residues. CDR3 DNA: TGTGCCAGCAGATCCTTCCTCACGGGGGGCTACACCTTC. It codes for CASRSFLTGGYTF.

V is TRBV5-1 and J is TRBJ1-6; 7 positions agree with TRBD1. The CDR3 length is 14 residues. V lost 4 bases and J lost 8; bases outside the gene matches: 6. Germline V CDR1 and CDR2: SGHRS, YFSETQ. This chain's CDR3 is CASSLGTADSPLHF. The CDR3 nucleotides are TGCGCCAGCAGCCTAGGGACAGCGGATTCACCCCTCCACTTT.

This clone was seen a few times. The V call is TRBV18, the J call TRBJ1-1, with no clear D. The germline CDR1 and CDR2 sequences are KGHSH and LQKENI. The CDR3 sequence is 14 residues long. Trimming left V 0 bases short and J 4 bases short, with 9 bases between. Here the CDR3 DNA reads TGTGCCAGCTCACCACCGCACGGGGTCACTGAAGCTTTCTTT. Residues: CASSPPHGVTEAFF.

The chain employs TRBV7-2 and TRBJ2-7; no reliable D call. Trimming stripped 2 bases from V and 3 bases from J, with 8 bases between. The CDR3 extends over 13 amino acids. Germline CDR1 SGHTA, CDR2 FQGNSA. CDR3 DNA: TGTGCCAGCAGCTTAAACAGCAACTACGAGCAGTACTTC. The encoded protein is CASSLNSNYEQYF.

This chain uses TRBV18 with TRBJ1-1; tentatively, D is TRBD1 (6 bases). The CDR3 runs 13 residues. Germline assignment: CDR1 KGHSH and CDR2 LQKENI. The V gene lost 6 bases and the J gene lost 0 bases, with 8 bases spanning the gap. The CDR3 region is CASSAGVNTEAFF. The CDR3 nucleotides are TGTGCCAGCTCGGCAGGGGTGAACACTGAAGCTTTCTTT.

This sequence joins TRBV27 and TRBJ2-1, with a possible D match to TRBD2 (5 bases). V gave up 4 bases and J gave up 4 bases, with 17 bases separating them. Per the germline V gene, CDR1 is MNHEY and CDR2 is SMNVEV (reference sequence). The CDR3 runs to 16 residues. CDR3 in DNA: TGTGCCAGCAGTTCCGATTTAGGAGGTTGGTACAATGAGCAGTTCTTC. Amino acids: CASSSDLGGWYNEQFF.

The chain carries TRBV19 and TRBJ2-1, with D maybe TRBD2 (5 bases). The CDR3 consists of 12 residues. Looked up from germline, CDR1 is LNHDA and CDR2 is SQIVND (reference sequence). Trimming removed 1 base at V and 12 bases at J, with 10 bases between. CDR3 protein: CASSIGEGGQFF. The DNA of the CDR3 is TGTGCCAGTAGTATAGGAGAGGGTGGGCAGTTCTTC. The full variable domain, rest sourced from reference TRBV19 and TRBJ2-1, is DGGITQSPKYLFRKEGQNVTLSCEQNLNHDAMYWYRQDPGQGLRLIYYSQIVNDFQKGDIAEGYSVSREKKESFPLTVTSAQKNPTAFYLCASSIGEGGQFFGPGTRLTVL.